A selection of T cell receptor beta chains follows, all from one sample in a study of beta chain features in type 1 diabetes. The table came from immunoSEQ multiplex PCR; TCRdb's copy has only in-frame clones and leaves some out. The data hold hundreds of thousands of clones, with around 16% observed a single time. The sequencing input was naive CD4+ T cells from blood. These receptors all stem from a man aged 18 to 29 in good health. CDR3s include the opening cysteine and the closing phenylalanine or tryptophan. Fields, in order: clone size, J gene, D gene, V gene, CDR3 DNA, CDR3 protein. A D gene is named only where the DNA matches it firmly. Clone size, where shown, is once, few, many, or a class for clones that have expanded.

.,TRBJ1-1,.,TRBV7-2,TGTGCCAGCAGCTTAGTCGGGCCGGGTTTCACTGAAGCTTTCTTT,CASSLVGPGFTEAFF
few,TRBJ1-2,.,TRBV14,TGTGCCAGCAGCCCTCAGCCTAACTATGGCTACACCTTC,CASSPQPNYGYTF
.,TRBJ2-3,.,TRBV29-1,TGCAGCGTTCTAGGGGGCACAGATACGCAGTATTTT,CSVLGGTDTQYF
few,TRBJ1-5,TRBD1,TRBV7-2,TGTGCCAGCAGCATGTACAGGGGGCGCGATCAGCCCCAGCATTTT,CASSMYRGRDQPQHF
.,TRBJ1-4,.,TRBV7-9,TGTGCCAGCAGCCTTATAACCGGGACGGTAAATGAAAAACTGTTTTTT,CASSLITGTVNEKLFF
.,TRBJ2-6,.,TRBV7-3,TGTGCCAGCAGCAAACAGGGATCTGGGGCCAACGTCCTGACTTTC,CASSKQGSGANVLTF
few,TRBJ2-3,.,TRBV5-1,TGCGCCAGCAGCTTGGAAGGAGATACGCAGTATTTT,CASSLEGDTQYF
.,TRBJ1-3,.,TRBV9,TGTGCCAGCAGCGGCTCCAGGATCTTAGCTGGAAACACCATATATTTT,CASSGSRILAGNTIYF
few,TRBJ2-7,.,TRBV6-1,TGTGCCAGCAGTTCGAGGTACGAGCAGTACTTC,CASSSRYEQYF
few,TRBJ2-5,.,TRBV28,TGTGCCAGCAACCCTACCCCGGCCAACCAAGAGACCCAGTACTTC,CASNPTPANQETQYF
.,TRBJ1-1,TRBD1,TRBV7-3,TGTGCCAGCAGCCTACAGGGGGCGCAAACTGAAGCTTTCTTT,CASSLQGAQTEAFF
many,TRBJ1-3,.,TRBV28,TGTGCCAGCAGTTTATCCCCCTCATTGGGGTCCGGAAACACCATATATTTT,CASSLSPSLGSGNTIYF
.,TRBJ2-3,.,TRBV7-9,TGTGCCAGCAGCTTAGTGGGGGCAACAGATACGCAGTATTTT,CASSLVGATDTQYF
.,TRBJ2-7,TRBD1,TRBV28,TGTGCCACCTCGGACAGGGTGGGGAGCTACGAGCAGTACTTC,CATSDRVGSYEQYF
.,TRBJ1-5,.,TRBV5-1,TGCGCCAGCAGCTTGAGGCCGGGGGCCCCGTATAGCAATCAGCCCCAGCATTTT,CASSLRPGAPYSNQPQHF
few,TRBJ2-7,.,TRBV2,TGTGCCAGCAGTGAGTGGCTCGAGCAGTACTTC,CASSEWLEQYF
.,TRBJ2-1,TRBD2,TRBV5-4,TGTGCCAGCAGGACCGGTGGGACTAGCGGGGGGGATGAGCAGTTCTTC,CASRTGGTSGGDEQFF
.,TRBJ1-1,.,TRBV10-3,TGTGCCATCAAAAGGACGGGGTACACTGAAGCTTTCTTT,CAIKRTGYTEAFF
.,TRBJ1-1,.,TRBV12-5,TGTGCTAGTGGTTCTGGGGGGAACACTGAAGCTTTCTTT,CASGSGGNTEAFF
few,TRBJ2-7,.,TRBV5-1,TGCGCCAGCAGCTTAGGCAGCCCCTACGAGCAGTACTTC,CASSLGSPYEQYF
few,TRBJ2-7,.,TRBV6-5,TGTGCCAGCAGTTACAAGGCGGGGTTCTACGAGCAGTACTTC,CASSYKAGFYEQYF
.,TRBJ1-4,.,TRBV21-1,TGTGCCAGCAGGGCAGGCCAAACTAATGAAAAACTGTTTTTT,CASRAGQTNEKLFF
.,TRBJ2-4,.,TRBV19,TGTGCCAGTCAGGCTTTGACAGGAGCCAAAAACATTCAGTACTTC,CASQALTGAKNIQYF
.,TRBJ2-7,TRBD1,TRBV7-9,TGTGCCAGCAGCCGTGGACAGGGTGGGCGCGAGCAGTACTTC,CASSRGQGGREQYF
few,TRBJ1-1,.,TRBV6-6,TGTGCCAGCAGTTACCGGGGGGAGAACACTGAAGCTTTCTTT,CASSYRGENTEAFF
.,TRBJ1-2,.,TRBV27,TGTGCCAGCAGCCCCACCGTGGGGAGATGGACCTTC,CASSPTVGRWTF
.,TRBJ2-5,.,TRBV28,TGTGCCAGCAGTTTACCGGGTTACCAAGAGACCCAGTACTTC,CASSLPGYQETQYF
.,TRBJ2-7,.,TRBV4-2,TGTGCCAGCAGCCGGTCTGAAGGTCCCAATTCCTACGAGCAGTACTTC,CASSRSEGPNSYEQYF
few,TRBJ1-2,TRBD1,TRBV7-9,TGTGCCAGCAGCTTAAGCCCGGGACAGGGTGGAGAGGGCTACACCTTC,CASSLSPGQGGEGYTF
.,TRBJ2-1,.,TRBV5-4,TGTGCCAGCAGTCCCCAGCGTTACAATGAGCAGTTCTTC,CASSPQRYNEQFF
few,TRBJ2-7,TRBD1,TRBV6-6,TGTGCCAGCAGTACGAGGACAGGGGACTACGAGCAGTACTTC,CASSTRTGDYEQYF
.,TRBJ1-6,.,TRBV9,TGTGCCAGCAGCGTAGGCCCTGCATCCTATAATTCACCCCTCCACTTT,CASSVGPASYNSPLHF
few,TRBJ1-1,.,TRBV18,TGTGCCAGCTCACCTAACACTGAAGCTTTCTTT,CASSPNTEAFF
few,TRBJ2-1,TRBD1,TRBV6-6,TGTGCCAGCAGCCAGGACAGGGTGGGCATCAATGAGCAGTTCTTC,CASSQDRVGINEQFF
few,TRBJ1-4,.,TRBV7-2,TGTGCCACCTCTAGGCCCGGGGATGAAAAACTGTTTTTT,CATSRPGDEKLFF
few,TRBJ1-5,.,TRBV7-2,TGTGCCAGCAGTTCCTCCACTTCGGCGGGCAATCAGCCCCAGCATTTT,CASSSSTSAGNQPQHF